The entry that follows covers one TCR beta chain sequence. The CDR3 loop spans 11 amino acids. The V end lost 8 bases, the J end lost 1 base, and 4 bases lay between the germline ends. CDR1 is MGHDK and CDR2 is SYGVNS in the germline V gene. This sample stems from a study of OX40 agonist ivuxolimab in advanced cancers. Here immunoSEQ multiplex PCR was the method, and the copy in TCRdb shows in-frame clones only, minus some. This repertoire shows fewer than 25,000 clones, less than 90% found once; its top ten account for 20% to 30%. The starting material was CD4+ or CD8+ T cells sorted from blood, obtained in a trial of the OX40 agonist ivuxolimab. This chain connects TRBV25-1 to TRBJ2-3; D unresolved. The TCR sequence derives from an adult with an advanced solid tumor such as melanoma, head and neck, liver or kidney cancer. The CDR3 is CASWGTDTQYF. The CDR3 DNA reads TGTGCCAGCTGGGGCACAGATACGCAGTATTTT. Full variable domain (remainder filled in from reference TRBV25-1 and TRBJ2-3): EADIYQTPRYLVIGTGKKITLECSQTMGHDKMYWYQQDPGMELHLIHYSYGVNSTEKGDLSSESTVSRIRTEHFPLTLESARPSHTSQYLCASWGTDTQYFGPGTRLTVL.